The clone carrying this TCR beta chain was detected only once. No antigen is known for it. Trimming pared 3 bases from V and 4 bases from J, leaving 13 bases between. Germline V lookup: CDR1 DFQATT, CDR2 SNEGSKA (reference sequence). The CDR3 sequence is 14 residues long. The sample is drawn from a study of T cell repertoires in cytomegalovirus infection. Background on the study: HLA-C-restricted CMV epitopes, recently identified, and well-studied HLA-B-restricted ones were used by the study. Public TCR beta signatures indicated both CMV infection and matching HLA type.

Using its own MiXCR run on the reads, TCRdb lists one record per CDR3 protein. The repertoire has 640,000 or so distinct CDR3 sequences, about 30% of them found once; the top ten carry roughly 20%. The TCR originated in a human donor in good health (CMV status not recorded). Some clones in this sample may be carry-over from other donors' samples. This chain joins TRBV20-1 and TRBJ1-3, with D perhaps matching TRBD1 (5 bases). The sequenced sample was cultured PBMCs, obtained from culture after CMV antigen stimulation. DNA of the CDR3: TGCAGTGCTAGGGCCGGGACGCTAGGAAACACCATATATTTT. Encoded protein: CSARAGTLGNTIYF.